This T cell receptor beta chain was found in a study of cytomegalovirus exposure and HLA in healthy donors. Whole-study results and caveats: For most TCR sequences rarity was the rule, although some public TCRs occurred in many donors. Most subjects' HLA-A and HLA-B alleles were reportedly predicted from TCR beta sequences.

This CDR3 contains 12 residues. CDR1 and CDR2 (germline): SEHNR, FQNEAQ (reference sequence). The PCR used 60 Vbeta and 13 Jbeta primers. This table comes from immunoSEQ multiplex PCR, and its TCRdb copy is limited to in-frame clones, with some not included. The table lists about 210,000 clones, about 85% of them singletons. With regard to this clone: The antigen remains unidentified. Compared with germline, one end of the junction differs, possibly owing to a read error.

The TCR was taken from a girl aged 2 to 10 in good health and CMV-seronegative. This chain uses TRBV7-9 with TRBJ1-5; no firm D call. Sequenced input: PBMCs. The CDR3 DNA reads TGTTCCAGCAGCCCGCGGGATCAGCCCCAGCATTTT. Translation gives CSSSPRDQPQHF.